This TCR beta chain emerged from a study of T-cell memory formation after mild COVID-19. Whole-study results and caveats: Chiefly within CM and EM were the contracting CD4+ clones; CD8+ ones were within EMRA. CD4+ bias marked clones expanding day 15 to 37, unlike balanced contracting clones. Memory cells collected pre-infection included some clones that later responded, suggesting cross-reactive memory joined.

This clonotype turned up a few times. Its antigen is still unknown. The CDR3 is 13 amino acids. Trimming stripped 3 bases from V and 6 bases from J, with 12 bases between. Germline assignment: CDR1 SEHNR and CDR2 FQNEAQ (reference sequence). It was 5'RACE with constant-segment primers that produced the TCR alpha and TCR beta cDNA libraries, which carried sample barcodes and UMIs. TCRdb fed the 5' RACE reads into MiXCR, producing one record per CDR3 protein. The sample carries 470,000 or so distinct CDR3 sequences, under 20% recorded once. The sequencing input was PBMCs or a T cell subset sorted from them (not recorded which). The chain has TRBV7-9 and TRBJ2-7; TRBD2 might be the D (5 bases). This TCR derives from a man between 18 and 29 years old who had mild COVID-19 (a few samples of this study predate the infection). Cell type and time point are not known. This CDR3 is CASSFRGEGEQYF. DNA of the CDR3: TGTGCCAGCAGCTTTCGGGGAGAGGGCGAGCAGTACTTC.